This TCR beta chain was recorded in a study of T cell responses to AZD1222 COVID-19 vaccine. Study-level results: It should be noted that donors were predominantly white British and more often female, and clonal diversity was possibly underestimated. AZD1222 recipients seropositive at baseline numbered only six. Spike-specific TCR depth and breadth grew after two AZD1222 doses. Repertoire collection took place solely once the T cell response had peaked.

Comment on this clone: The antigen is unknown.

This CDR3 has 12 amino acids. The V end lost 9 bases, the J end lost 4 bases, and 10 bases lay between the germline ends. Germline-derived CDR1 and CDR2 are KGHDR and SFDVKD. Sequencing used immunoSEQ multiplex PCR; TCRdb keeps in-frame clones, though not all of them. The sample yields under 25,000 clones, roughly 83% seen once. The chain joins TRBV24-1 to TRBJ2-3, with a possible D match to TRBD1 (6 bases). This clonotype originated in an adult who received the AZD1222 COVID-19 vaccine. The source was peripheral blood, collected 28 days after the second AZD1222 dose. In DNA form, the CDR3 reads TGTGCCACCGGCCAGGGGTCAGATACGCAGTATTTT. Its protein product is CATGQGSDTQYF.